These 21 T cell receptor beta chains were all obtained from the same sample, sequenced in a study of CD8 T cells in Susac syndrome. Reverse transcription of roughly 0.45 to 1 ug RNA was carried out with random hexamers. One entry per CDR3 protein results from TCRdb running MiXCR on the immunoSEQ multiplex PCR reads. This table holds 300,000 to 350,000 distinct CDR3 sequences, 92% found once. Sequencing was done on a sample of CD4+ T cells from PBMCs. These receptor sequences come from a human donor with multiple sclerosis.

The CDR3 is CASSRRGRELNQPQHF. The CDR3 nucleotides are TGTGCCAGCAGCCGCCGAGGAAGGGAACTTAATCAGCCCCAGCATTTT. The chain employs TRBV6-2 or TRBV6-3 and TRBJ1-5; D unclear. With 6 bases removed from V and 4 bases from J, the gap between germline ends came to 19 bases. Germline V CDR1 and CDR2: MNHEY, SVGEGT. The CDR3 length is 16 residues.

This chain uses TRBV20-1 with TRBJ2-3, with 8 bases aligning to TRBD2. The CDR3 has 15 amino acids. V dropped 6 bases and J dropped 1; count of bases not matched to a gene: 9. Per germline, CDR1 DFQATT and CDR2 SNEGSKA (reference sequence). The CDR3 loop reads CSAGEREKGTDTQYF. DNA for the CDR3: TGCAGTGCGGGGGAGCGGGAGAAGGGCACAGATACGCAGTATTTT.

This clonotype is a singleton in its sample. CDR3 bases: TGTGCCAGCAGAAGGACAGTCAATCAGCCCCAGCATTTT. It codes for CASRRTVNQPQHF. V usage is TRBV6-5 and J usage is TRBJ1-5, with D maybe TRBD1 (6 bases). This CDR3 spans 13 amino acids. Germline assignment: CDR1 MNHEY and CDR2 SVGAGI. V lost 6 bases, J lost 3 bases, and 9 bases lay in between.

The chain links TRBV19 to TRBJ1-3; D is possibly TRBD1 (5 bases). The CDR3 covers 14 residues. Germline assignment: CDR1 LNHDA and CDR2 SQIVND (reference sequence). Here the CDR3 DNA reads TGTGCTGTGGGGGGTTTGGGGAATGGAAACACCATATATTTT. Protein product: CAVGGLGNGNTIYF.

This clonotype appeared a single time. The rearrangement joins TRBV12-3 or TRBV12-4 to TRBJ2-7; 7 bases fit TRBD1. The CDR3 has 15 amino acids. Trimming removed 6 bases from V and 2 bases from J; junction bases left unmatched: 10. DNA for the CDR3: TGTGCCAGCAGCATCACAGGGGTTTTAGCCTACGAGCAGTACTTC. Its protein product is CASSITGVLAYEQYF.

This sequence joins TRBV5-4 and TRBJ2-1, with D hard to call. From germline, CDR1 is SGHNT and CDR2 YYREEE (reference sequence). Trimming stripped 2 bases from V and 5 bases from J, with 2 bases between. This CDR3 is built from 11 residues. The CDR3 coding sequence is TGTGCCAGCAGCTTTCACAATGAGCAGTTCTTC. As protein: CASSFHNEQFF.

The genes are TRBV7-2 and TRBJ1-2, with a possible D match to TRBD1 (5 bases). Trimming left V 1 base short and J 4 bases short, with 10 bases between. Per the germline V gene, CDR1 is SGHTA and CDR2 is FQGNSA. This CDR3 contains 14 residues. This chain's CDR3 is CASSLGPGSYGYTF. In nucleotides, the CDR3 is TGTGCCAGCAGCTTAGGGCCAGGGTCCTATGGCTACACCTTC. Using reference TRBV7-2 and TRBJ1-2 for the parts outside the CDR3, the full variable domain is GAGVSQSPSNKVTEKGKDVELRCDPISGHTALYWYRQSLGQGLEFLIYFQGNSAPDKSGLPSDRFSAERTGGSVSTLTIQRTQQEDSAVYLCASSLGPGSYGYTFGSGTRLTVV.

The rearrangement uses TRBV6-5 and TRBJ2-7, with 7 bases fitting TRBD1. V lost 2 bases, J lost 1 base, and 8 bases stayed unmatched. Per the germline V gene, CDR1 is MNHEY and CDR2 is SVGAGI. This CDR3 is 16 amino acids long. The CDR3, as DNA: TGTGCCAGCAGTTACCCAAGACAGGGCGGGTCCTACGAGCAGTACTTC. Amino acids: CASSYPRQGGSYEQYF.

The chain links TRBV5-1 to TRBJ1-1; perhaps TRBD1 as D (6 bases). Trimming pared 2 bases from V and 1 base from J, leaving 15 bases between. Germline loops: CDR1 SGHRS, CDR2 YFSETQ. CDR3 length: 16 residues. CDR3 DNA: TGCGCCAGCAGCTTCGGAGACAGGCGGGCGAACACTGAAGCTTTCTTT. This sequence encodes CASSFGDRRANTEAFF.

This chain links TRBV7-9 with TRBJ1-2; D is unclear. Germline V gene lookup returns CDR1 SEHNR and CDR2 FQNEAQ (reference sequence). CDR3 length: 13 amino acids. The ends were cut back, 2 bases at V and 6 bases at J, with 10 bases in the middle. The CDR3 region is CASSLNSPNGYTF. The CDR3 DNA follows: TGTGCCAGCAGCTTAAACTCCCCAAATGGCTACACCTTC.

The chain joins TRBV2 to TRBJ1-1, with 9 positions matching TRBD1. The CDR3 runs 15 residues. From germline, CDR1 is SNHLY and CDR2 FYNNEI. J lost 0 bases, V lost 7 bases, and 6 bases had no gene match. CDR3 in amino acids: CASIKDRGMNTEAFF. The CDR3 DNA sequence: TGTGCCAGCATTAAGGACAGGGGTATGAACACTGAAGCTTTCTTT.

This clonotype was found once. The chain has TRBV6-2 or TRBV6-3 and TRBJ1-2; 7 positions agree with TRBD1. The CDR3 totals 14 residues. Per germline, CDR1 MNHEY and CDR2 SVGEGT. Germline trimming cut 7 bases from V and 3 bases from J; bases unmatched to any gene: 8. CDR3: CASIKTGTDYGYTF. CDR3 sequence (DNA): TGTGCCAGCATCAAAACAGGGACAGACTATGGCTACACCTTC.

The V call is TRBV24-1, the J call TRBJ2-1, with 9 positions matching TRBD1. The germline V gene encodes CDR1 KGHDR and CDR2 SFDVKD. CDR3 size: 16 residues. J lost 7 bases, V lost 4 bases, and 10 bases had no gene match. CDR3 region: CATSDPTGGQGNEQFF. The CDR3, as DNA: TGTGCCACCAGTGACCCCACAGGGGGACAGGGTAATGAGCAGTTCTTC.

This rearrangement joins TRBV5-4 to TRBJ2-5; D not resolved. This CDR3 region has 14 residues. In germline, CDR1 is SGHNT, CDR2 YYREEE (reference sequence). Trimming removed 0 bases at V and 5 bases at J, with 11 bases between. CDR3 amino acids: CASSLGPLGETQYF. The CDR3 DNA sequence: TGTGCCAGCAGCTTGGGACCGCTGGGGGAGACCCAGTACTTC.

The chain carries TRBV6-6 and TRBJ2-7, with 13 bases aligning to TRBD2. Trimming removed 6 bases from V and 4 bases from J; junction bases left unmatched: 6. This CDR3 is 15 amino acids long. Germline V CDR1 and CDR2: MNHNY, SVGAGI (reference sequence). The CDR3 sequence: CASRKGLAGKYEQYF. The CDR3 DNA follows: TGTGCCAGCAGAAAGGGACTAGCGGGGAAATACGAGCAGTACTTC.

V gene TRBV30 combines with J gene TRBJ2-6; no clear D. CDR1 and CDR2 (germline): GTSNPN, SVGIG (reference sequence). The CDR3 length is 15 residues. V lost 3 bases to trimming and J lost 4 bases, with 13 bases between them. The CDR3: CAWSLGSRGANVLTF. CDR3 DNA sequence: TGTGCCTGGAGCCTGGGGTCTAGGGGGGCCAACGTCCTGACTTTC.

DNA for the CDR3: TGTGCCACCAGTTCTCCCGGTGGGACAGATACGCAGTATTTT. It codes for CATSSPGGTDTQYF. The chain joins TRBV24-1 to TRBJ2-3, with D hard to call. V was pared by 6 bases and J by 3 bases, with 12 bases between. This CDR3 contains 14 residues. From germline, CDR1 is KGHDR and CDR2 SFDVKD.

The V gene is TRBV18, the J gene TRBJ2-3; a possible D gene is TRBD2 (5 bases). The CDR3 sequence is 17 residues long. V lost 3 bases and J lost 4, with 20 bases in between. CDR1 is KGHSH and CDR2 is LQKENI in the germline V gene. CDR3 amino acids: CASSPSFRAGGSDTQYF. The CDR3 nucleotides are TGTGCCAGCTCACCGTCATTCCGGGCCGGAGGTTCAGATACGCAGTATTTT.

The chain is built from TRBV18 and TRBJ1-1; D gene uncertain. The length of the CDR3 is 16 residues. CDR1 is KGHSH and CDR2 is LQKENI in the germline V gene. V shed 4 bases and J shed 1 base, with 16 bases lying between them. CDR3 DNA sequence: TGTGCCAGCTCACAGTTGTTAGCTAATAAGAACACTGAAGCTTTCTTT. It encodes CASSQLLANKNTEAFF.

The rearrangement links TRBV6-6 to TRBJ2-7, with 9 nucleotides matching TRBD1. Trimming at V came to 7 bases and at J to 2 bases, leaving 3 bases not matched to a gene. The CDR3 contains 13 residues. The germline V gene encodes CDR1 MNHNY and CDR2 SVGAGI (reference sequence). The CDR3 loop is CASKGTGTYEQYF. The CDR3 DNA follows: TGTGCCAGCAAGGGGACAGGGACCTACGAGCAGTACTTC.

In this sample, this clonotype turned up once. The V and J genes are TRBV5-1 and TRBJ2-3; 7 nucleotides agree with TRBD1. The V segment lost 4 bases and the J segment 3 bases; nucleotides outside the gene matches: 5. The CDR3 length is 14 residues. The V gene's germline CDR1 is SGHRS and CDR2 YFSETQ. The CDR3 here is CASSVTGLTDTQYF. The DNA for the CDR3 is TGCGCCAGCAGCGTGACAGGGTTGACAGATACGCAGTATTTT. The full variable domain, in which reference TRBV5-1 and TRBJ2-3 provide the parts outside the CDR3, is KAGVTQTPRYLIKTRGQQVTLSCSPISGHRSVSWYQQTPGQGLQFLFEYFSETQRNKGNFPGRFSGRQFSNSRSEMNVSTLELGDSALYLCASSVTGLTDTQYFGPGTRLTVL.